Presented here are 25 T cell receptor beta chains from one specimen sequenced in a study of cytomegalovirus exposure and HLA in healthy donors. A multiplex PCR was run with 60 Vbeta primers and 13 Jbeta primers. Libraries were prepared by immunoSEQ multiplex PCR; TCRdb keeps only in-frame clonotypes and omits some of them. Of roughly 130,000 clones listed, 81% are singletons. The sample taken for sequencing was PBMCs. Receptors were obtained from a man between 18 and 29 years old in good health and CMV-seronegative.

The V gene is TRBV7-2, the J gene TRBJ1-1, with unresolved D. Germline V lookup: CDR1 SGHTA, CDR2 FQGNSA. V was clipped by 5 bases and J by 4 bases, with 8 bases between them. This CDR3 is built from 12 residues. CDR3 coding DNA: TGTGCCAGCAGCCCCTTTATCACTGAAGCTTTCTTT. Translating it yields CASSPFITEAFF.

This clone was observed a handful of times. The chain joins TRBV18 to TRBJ1-4; 7 nucleotides agree with TRBD1. V shed 8 bases, J shed 5 bases, and the junction held 11 bases outside the gene matches. The germline V gene has CDR1 KGHSH and CDR2 LQKENI. This CDR3 has 15 amino acids. The CDR3 region has the DNA TGTGCCAGCGCCCTACCGGGGACAGTGAATGAAAAACTGTTTTTT. Residues: CASALPGTVNEKLFF.

In its sample, this clone was seen once. The rearrangement uses TRBV13 and TRBJ2-7; possibly TRBD2 for D (6 bases). With 5 bases removed from V and 2 bases from J, the gap between germline ends came to 10 bases. Germline V gene data show CDR1 as PRHDT and CDR2 as FYEKMQ (reference sequence). There are 13 residues in the CDR3. The CDR3 DNA reads TGTGCCAGCAGCGGAGGGACGGCCTACGAGCAGTACTTC. Translation: CASSGGTAYEQYF.

The chain links TRBV9 to TRBJ2-1; perhaps TRBD2 as D (5 bases). V was cut by 3 bases and J by 7 bases, with 11 bases left in between. The CDR3 totals 13 residues. From germline, CDR1 is SGDLS and CDR2 YYNGEE. CDR3 sequence reads: CASSAARVNEQFF. The CDR3 DNA reads TGTGCCAGCAGCGCCGCGAGGGTGAATGAGCAGTTCTTC.

The rearrangement joins TRBV5-1 to TRBJ2-1; D possibly corresponds to TRBD2 (6 bases). CDR3 size: 14 residues. V lost 4 bases and J lost 6, with 14 bases in between. CDR1 and CDR2 (germline): SGHRS, YFSETQ. CDR3 sequence reads: CASSPGGGANEQFF. Here the CDR3 DNA reads TGCGCCAGCAGCCCCGGAGGAGGGGCCAATGAGCAGTTCTTC.

V gene TRBV2 combines with J gene TRBJ1-2, with D tentatively TRBD1 (5 bases). Germline lookup yields CDR1 SNHLY and CDR2 FYNNEI. This CDR3 has 14 residues. V was cut by 6 bases and J by 8 bases, with 19 bases left in between. CDR3 sequence (DNA): TGTGCCAGCAGCTCCGAGGAGGGGAAGGCGGGCTACACCTTC. Its translation: CASSSEEGKAGYTF.

The rearrangement joins TRBV6-5 to TRBJ2-7; D not certain. The CDR3 spans 14 residues. Trimming stripped 10 bases from V and 6 bases from J, with 22 bases between. CDR1 and CDR2 from the germline V gene are MNHEY and SVGAGI. Here the CDR3 reads CATALRRPRVEQYF. The CDR3, as DNA: TGTGCCACGGCCCTGAGGCGGCCCCGCGTCGAGCAGTACTTC.

This rearrangement joins TRBV2 to TRBJ1-2; the match to TRBD1 covers 7 bases. Germline CDR1 is SNHLY and CDR2 is FYNNEI. V trimming: 5 bases; J trimming: 2 bases; junction bases outside the gene matches: 5. This CDR3 is built from 14 residues. The CDR3 sequence is CASSRDSSNYGYTF. For the CDR3, the DNA is TGTGCCAGCAGTCGGGACAGTTCCAACTATGGCTACACCTTC.

This chain joins TRBV7-6 and TRBJ2-2, with TRBD1 as a possible D gene (5 bases). The CDR3 length is 15 residues. With 1 base removed from V and 1 base from J, the gap between germline ends came to 7 bases. The germline V gene has CDR1 SGHVS and CDR2 FNYEAQ. The DNA of the CDR3 is TGTGCCAGCAGCTTAGACAGGCGGAACACCGGGGAGCTGTTTTTT. It yields the protein CASSLDRRNTGELFF.

J is TRBJ2-7 and V is TRBV4-2; 8 nucleotides match TRBD2. Germline V CDR1 and CDR2: LGHNA, YNFKEQ. The CDR3 spans 14 residues. J gave up 4 bases and V 6 bases, and 8 bases lay outside the gene matches. The CDR3 DNA reads as TGTGCCAGCAGGAACCTAGCGGGTGGGTACGAGCAGTACTTC. Its translation: CASRNLAGGYEQYF.

V gene TRBV5-1 combines with J gene TRBJ1-1; maybe TRBD1 (6 bases). CDR3 length: 12 amino acids. Germline lookup yields CDR1 SGHRS and CDR2 YFSETQ. V was trimmed by 7 bases and J by 7 bases, leaving 14 bases between them. The CDR3 region has the DNA TGCGCCAGCGTAGGGGGGGGGCGTGAAGCTTTCTTT. Protein sequence: CASVGGGREAFF.

This clone turned up a few times. The chain employs TRBV7-6 and TRBJ2-3, with D possibly TRBD1 on 5 matching bases. Germline loops: CDR1 SGHVS, CDR2 FNYEAQ. The CDR3 spans 13 residues. Between the trimmed V and J ends, which lost 5 bases and 5 bases, there was a span of 11 bases. The CDR3 sequence is CASSPQGKDTQYF. In nucleotides, the CDR3 is TGTGCCAGCAGCCCGCAGGGAAAAGATACGCAGTATTTT.

V usage is TRBV30 and J usage is TRBJ1-2, with D possibly matching TRBD1 (6 bases). Germline V lookup: CDR1 GTSNPN, CDR2 SVGIG (reference sequence). The CDR3 is made up of 12 amino acids. Trimming took 4 bases from V and 2 from J, leaving 8 bases between them. The CDR3 nucleotides are TGTGCCTGGATACAGGGAAACTATGGCTACACCTTC. It yields the protein CAWIQGNYGYTF.

The chain links TRBV7-6 to TRBJ1-1; 7 bases align to TRBD1. This CDR3 region has 16 residues. From germline, CDR1 is SGHVS and CDR2 FNYEAQ. J gave up 6 bases and V 4 bases, and 14 bases lay outside the gene matches. The DNA of the CDR3 is TGTGCCAGCAGCTCCACCTTCGCAGGGGGGAGCCCTGAAGCTTTCTTT. It codes for CASSSTFAGGSPEAFF.

The J gene is TRBJ2-2, the V gene TRBV28; the D gene is possibly TRBD2 (6 bases). Germline V CDR1 and CDR2: MDHEN, SYDVKM. The CDR3 sequence is 14 residues long. Trimming pared 4 bases from V and 4 bases from J, leaving 10 bases between. CDR3 sequence reads: CASSSREITGELFF. CDR3 nucleotides: TGTGCCAGCAGTTCCCGGGAGATCACCGGGGAGCTGTTTTTT. The whole variable domain, remainder taken from reference TRBV28 and TRBJ2-2, is DVKVTQSSRYLVKRTGEKVFLECVQDMDHENMFWYRQDPGLGLRLIYFSYDVKMKEKGDIPEGYSVSREKKERFSLILESASTNQTSMYLCASSSREITGELFFGEGSRLTVL.

The J gene is TRBJ2-7, the V gene TRBV7-2; 11 bases match TRBD2. V shed 5 bases, J shed 0 bases, and the junction held 3 bases outside the gene matches. Germline lookup yields CDR1 SGHTA and CDR2 FQGNSA. The CDR3 covers 15 residues. CDR3: CASSATSGGSYEQYF. The CDR3 DNA sequence: TGTGCCAGCAGCGCCACTAGCGGGGGCTCCTACGAGCAGTACTTC.

V gene TRBV5-6 combines with J gene TRBJ1-1; 7 bases line up with TRBD1. The CDR3 sequence is 15 residues long. J lost 4 bases, V lost 0 bases, and 6 bases had no gene match. Germline CDR1 SGHDT, CDR2 YYEEEE. CDR3 sequence: CASSLAGAGGTEAFF. In DNA, the CDR3 is TGTGCCAGCAGCTTGGCCGGGGCAGGGGGCACTGAAGCTTTCTTT.

The chain joins TRBV7-6 to TRBJ2-5, with a tentative D call TRBD1 (8 bases). V was trimmed by 0 bases and J by 4 bases, leaving 15 bases between them. CDR3 length equals 16 residues. Looked up from germline, CDR1 is SGHVS and CDR2 is FNYEAQ. For the CDR3, the DNA is TGTGCCAGCAGCTTAGCTTTACAGGGGGAGGGAGAGACCCAGTACTTC. Encoded protein: CASSLALQGEGETQYF.

The J gene is TRBJ1-1, the V gene TRBV7-9, with a possible D match to TRBD1 (6 bases). Germline V gives CDR1 SEHNR, CDR2 FQNEAQ (reference sequence). CDR3 length: 14 residues. V gave up 4 bases and J gave up 4 bases, with 13 bases separating them. In nucleotides, the CDR3 is TGTGCCAGCAGCTACCAGGGGTGGGGCACTGAAGCTTTCTTT. This encodes CASSYQGWGTEAFF. The whole variable domain, remainder taken from reference TRBV7-9 and TRBJ1-1, is DTGVSQNPRHKITKRGQNVTFRCDPISEHNRLYWYRQTLGQGPEFLTYFQNEAQLEKSRLLSDRFSAERPKGSFSTLEIQRTEQGDSAMYLCASSYQGWGTEAFFGQGTRLTVV.

The chain has TRBV5-6 and TRBJ2-1, with D possibly TRBD2 on 6 matching bases. The germline V gene encodes CDR1 SGHDT and CDR2 YYEEEE. This CDR3 comprises 14 residues. The ends were cut back, 4 bases at V and 5 bases at J, with 13 bases in the middle. CDR3 nucleotide sequence: TGTGCCAGCAGCGGGCGGGGTTCACACAATGAGCAGTTCTTC. Residues: CASSGRGSHNEQFF.

This chain connects TRBV19 to TRBJ1-1, with D perhaps TRBD1 (6 bases). The CDR3 extends over 13 amino acids. Deletions cut 9 bases from V and 0 bases from J, with 11 bases between. Germline V CDR1 and CDR2: LNHDA, SQIVND (reference sequence). The CDR3 sequence: CASSTGMNTEAFF. As DNA, the CDR3 is TGTGCCAGCTCGACAGGTATGAACACTGAAGCTTTCTTT. Looking up the rest from reference TRBV19 and TRBJ1-1 gives the full variable domain: DGGITQSPKYLFRKEGQNVTLSCEQNLNHDAMYWYRQDPGQGLRLIYYSQIVNDFQKGDIAEGYSVSREKKESFPLTVTSAQKNPTAFYLCASSTGMNTEAFFGQGTRLTVV.

The chain employs TRBV19 and TRBJ2-2; 10 nucleotides align to TRBD2. The CDR3 loop spans 16 amino acids. V trimming: 5 bases; J trimming: 3 bases; junction bases outside the gene matches: 6. Germline V gives CDR1 LNHDA, CDR2 SQIVND (reference sequence). The CDR3 spells CASSPLAGVDTGELFF. DNA of the CDR3: TGTGCCAGTAGTCCCCTAGCGGGGGTGGACACCGGGGAGCTGTTTTTT.

The chain links TRBV11-2 to TRBJ2-7; D is undetermined. There are 9 residues in the CDR3. CDR1 and CDR2 from the germline V gene are SGHAT and FQNNGV. V lost 4 bases and J 11 bases, leaving 6 bases between the germline ends. CDR3 protein: CASSSPKYF. The CDR3 region has the DNA TGTGCCAGCAGCTCCCCAAAGTACTTC.

The chain joins TRBV7-9 to TRBJ2-1; D ambiguous. The CDR3 extends over 16 amino acids. Germline V gene sequence: CDR1 SEHNR, CDR2 FQNEAQ (reference sequence). Deletions cut 2 bases from V and 3 bases from J, with 14 bases between. The CDR3 DNA reads as TGTGCCAGCAGCTTATTAGTAATCGAGAGCTACAATGAGCAGTTCTTC. Encoded protein: CASSLLVIESYNEQFF.

V and J are TRBV9 and TRBJ2-3; 7 bases map to TRBD2. In germline, CDR1 is SGDLS, CDR2 YYNGEE. This CDR3 is 15 amino acids long. V shed 4 bases and J 0 bases; nucleotides not matched to a gene: 5. The CDR3 DNA reads TGTGCCAGCAGCTTTAGCGGGCAAAGCACAGATACGCAGTATTTT. This codes for CASSFSGQSTDTQYF.